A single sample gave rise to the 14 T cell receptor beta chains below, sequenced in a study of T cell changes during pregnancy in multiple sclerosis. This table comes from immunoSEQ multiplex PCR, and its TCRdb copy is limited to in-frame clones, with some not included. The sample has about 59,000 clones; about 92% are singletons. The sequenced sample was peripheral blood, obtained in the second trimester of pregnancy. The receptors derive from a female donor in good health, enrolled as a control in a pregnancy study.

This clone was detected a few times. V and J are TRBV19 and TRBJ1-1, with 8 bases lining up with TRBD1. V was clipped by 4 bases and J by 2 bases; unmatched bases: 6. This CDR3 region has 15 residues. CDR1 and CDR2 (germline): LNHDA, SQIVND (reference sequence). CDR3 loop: CASSTTGEANTEAFF. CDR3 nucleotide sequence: TGTGCCAGTAGTACGACAGGGGAGGCAAACACTGAAGCTTTCTTT. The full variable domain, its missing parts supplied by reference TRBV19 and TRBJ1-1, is DGGITQSPKYLFRKEGQNVTLSCEQNLNHDAMYWYRQDPGQGLRLIYYSQIVNDFQKGDIAEGYSVSREKKESFPLTVTSAQKNPTAFYLCASSTTGEANTEAFFGQGTRLTVV.

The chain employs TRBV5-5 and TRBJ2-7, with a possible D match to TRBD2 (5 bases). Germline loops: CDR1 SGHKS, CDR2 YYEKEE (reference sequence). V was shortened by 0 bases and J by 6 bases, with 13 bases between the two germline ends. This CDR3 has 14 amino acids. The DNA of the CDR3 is TGTGCCAGCAGCTTGGCCATGGGTGCGGGCGAGCAGTACTTC. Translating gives CASSLAMGAGEQYF.

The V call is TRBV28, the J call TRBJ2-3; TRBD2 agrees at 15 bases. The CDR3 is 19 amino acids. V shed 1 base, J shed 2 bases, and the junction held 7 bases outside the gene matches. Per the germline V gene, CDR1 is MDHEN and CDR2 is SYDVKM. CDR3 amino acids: CASSLSGTSGRLATDTQYF. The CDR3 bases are TGTGCCAGCAGTTTATCGGGGACTAGCGGGAGGTTAGCCACAGATACGCAGTATTTT. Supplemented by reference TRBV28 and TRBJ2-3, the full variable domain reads DVKVTQSSRYLVKRTGEKVFLECVQDMDHENMFWYRQDPGLGLRLIYFSYDVKMKEKGDIPEGYSVSREKKERFSLILESASTNQTSMYLCASSLSGTSGRLATDTQYFGPGTRLTVL.

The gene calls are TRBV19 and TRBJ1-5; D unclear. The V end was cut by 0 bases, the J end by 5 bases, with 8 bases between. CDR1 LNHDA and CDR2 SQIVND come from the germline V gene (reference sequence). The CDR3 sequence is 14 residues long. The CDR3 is CASSIDFRDQPQHF. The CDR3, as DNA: TGTGCCAGTAGTATAGATTTCCGCGATCAGCCCCAGCATTTT.

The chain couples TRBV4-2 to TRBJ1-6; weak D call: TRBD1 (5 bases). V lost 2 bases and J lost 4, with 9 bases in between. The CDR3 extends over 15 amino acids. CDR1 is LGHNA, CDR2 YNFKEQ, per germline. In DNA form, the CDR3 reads TGTGCCAGCAGCCAATGGTCAGGGTATAATTCACCCCTCCACTTT. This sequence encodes CASSQWSGYNSPLHF.

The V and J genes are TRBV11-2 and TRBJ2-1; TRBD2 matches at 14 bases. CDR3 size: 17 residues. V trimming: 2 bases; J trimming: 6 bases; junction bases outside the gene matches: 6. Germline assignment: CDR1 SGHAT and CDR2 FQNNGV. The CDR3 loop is CASSLLTSGRVVNEQFF. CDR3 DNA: TGTGCCAGCAGCTTACTGACTAGCGGGAGGGTGGTCAATGAGCAGTTCTTC.

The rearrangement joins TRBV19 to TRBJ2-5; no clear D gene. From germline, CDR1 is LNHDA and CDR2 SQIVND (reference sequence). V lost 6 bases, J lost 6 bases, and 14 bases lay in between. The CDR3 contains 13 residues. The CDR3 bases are TGTGCCAGTAGCGAGCAACGAGCCAAGACCCAGTACTTC. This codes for CASSEQRAKTQYF.

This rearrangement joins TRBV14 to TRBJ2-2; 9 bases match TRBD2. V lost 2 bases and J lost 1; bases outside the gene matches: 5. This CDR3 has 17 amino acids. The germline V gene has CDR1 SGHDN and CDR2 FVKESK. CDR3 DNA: TGTGCCAGCAGCCAAATCCTAGCGGGACGGAACACCGGGGAGCTGTTTTTT. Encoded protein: CASSQILAGRNTGELFF.

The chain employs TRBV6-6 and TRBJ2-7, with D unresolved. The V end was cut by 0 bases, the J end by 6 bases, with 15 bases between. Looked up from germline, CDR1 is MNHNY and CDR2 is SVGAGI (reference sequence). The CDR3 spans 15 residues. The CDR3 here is CASSYSLTPAREQYF. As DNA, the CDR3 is TGTGCCAGCAGTTACTCGTTAACACCCGCCCGCGAGCAGTACTTC.

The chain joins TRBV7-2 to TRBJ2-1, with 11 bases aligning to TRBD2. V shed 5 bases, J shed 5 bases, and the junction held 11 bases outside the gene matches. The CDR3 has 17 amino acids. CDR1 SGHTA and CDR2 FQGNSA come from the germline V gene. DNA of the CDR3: TGTGCCAGCAGCCTAAAAACTCTAGCGGGAGGCAACAATGAGCAGTTCTTC. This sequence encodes CASSLKTLAGGNNEQFF.

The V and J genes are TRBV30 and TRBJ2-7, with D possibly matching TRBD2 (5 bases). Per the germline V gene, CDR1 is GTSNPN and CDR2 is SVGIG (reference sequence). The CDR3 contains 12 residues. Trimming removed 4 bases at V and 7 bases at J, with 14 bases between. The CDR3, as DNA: TGTGCCTGGACCGAGGGTCTCGGGGAGCAGTACTTC. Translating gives CAWTEGLGEQYF.

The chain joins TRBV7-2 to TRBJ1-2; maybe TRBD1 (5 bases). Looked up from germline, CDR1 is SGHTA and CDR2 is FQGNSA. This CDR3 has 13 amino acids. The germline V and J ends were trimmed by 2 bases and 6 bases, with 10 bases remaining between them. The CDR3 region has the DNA TGTGCCAGCAGCTTATTTATAGGGGATGGCTACACCTTC. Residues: CASSLFIGDGYTF.

In nucleotides, the CDR3 is TGTGCCAGCAGTTACGCGCGGGGGCAGGACAATGAGCAGTTCTTC. It yields the protein CASSYARGQDNEQFF. V and J are TRBV6-6 and TRBJ2-1, with a weak D call TRBD2 (7 bases). The germline V gene encodes CDR1 MNHNY and CDR2 SVGAGI (reference sequence). This CDR3 has 15 residues. V was cut by 2 bases and J by 5 bases, with 13 bases left in between.

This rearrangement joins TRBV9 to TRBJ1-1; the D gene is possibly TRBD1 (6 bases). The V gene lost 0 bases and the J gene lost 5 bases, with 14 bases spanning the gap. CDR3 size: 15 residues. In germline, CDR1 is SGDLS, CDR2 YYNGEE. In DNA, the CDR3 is TGTGCCAGCAGCGTAGGCCCTTTACAGGGTACTGAAGCTTTCTTT. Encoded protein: CASSVGPLQGTEAFF.